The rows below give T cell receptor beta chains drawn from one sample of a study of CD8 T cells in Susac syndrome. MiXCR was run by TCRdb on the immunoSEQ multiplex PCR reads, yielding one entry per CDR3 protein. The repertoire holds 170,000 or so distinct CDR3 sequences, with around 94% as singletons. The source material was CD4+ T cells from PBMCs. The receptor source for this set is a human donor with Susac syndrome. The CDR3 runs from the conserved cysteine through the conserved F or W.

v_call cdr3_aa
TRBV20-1 CSARAGFNEQYF
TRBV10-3 CAISESGGDGYTF
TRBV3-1 CASSQDPQGTGQYF
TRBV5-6 CASSLVALYNEQFF
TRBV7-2 CASSLHRASGELFF
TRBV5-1 CASSFTGEADTQYF
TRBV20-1 CSASARFGRGYSNQPQHF
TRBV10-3 CAIKGGLGTDTQYF
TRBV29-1 CSVVGQGATNVLTF
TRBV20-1 CSAWLRRGGTDTQYF
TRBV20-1 CSASLTGESETQYF